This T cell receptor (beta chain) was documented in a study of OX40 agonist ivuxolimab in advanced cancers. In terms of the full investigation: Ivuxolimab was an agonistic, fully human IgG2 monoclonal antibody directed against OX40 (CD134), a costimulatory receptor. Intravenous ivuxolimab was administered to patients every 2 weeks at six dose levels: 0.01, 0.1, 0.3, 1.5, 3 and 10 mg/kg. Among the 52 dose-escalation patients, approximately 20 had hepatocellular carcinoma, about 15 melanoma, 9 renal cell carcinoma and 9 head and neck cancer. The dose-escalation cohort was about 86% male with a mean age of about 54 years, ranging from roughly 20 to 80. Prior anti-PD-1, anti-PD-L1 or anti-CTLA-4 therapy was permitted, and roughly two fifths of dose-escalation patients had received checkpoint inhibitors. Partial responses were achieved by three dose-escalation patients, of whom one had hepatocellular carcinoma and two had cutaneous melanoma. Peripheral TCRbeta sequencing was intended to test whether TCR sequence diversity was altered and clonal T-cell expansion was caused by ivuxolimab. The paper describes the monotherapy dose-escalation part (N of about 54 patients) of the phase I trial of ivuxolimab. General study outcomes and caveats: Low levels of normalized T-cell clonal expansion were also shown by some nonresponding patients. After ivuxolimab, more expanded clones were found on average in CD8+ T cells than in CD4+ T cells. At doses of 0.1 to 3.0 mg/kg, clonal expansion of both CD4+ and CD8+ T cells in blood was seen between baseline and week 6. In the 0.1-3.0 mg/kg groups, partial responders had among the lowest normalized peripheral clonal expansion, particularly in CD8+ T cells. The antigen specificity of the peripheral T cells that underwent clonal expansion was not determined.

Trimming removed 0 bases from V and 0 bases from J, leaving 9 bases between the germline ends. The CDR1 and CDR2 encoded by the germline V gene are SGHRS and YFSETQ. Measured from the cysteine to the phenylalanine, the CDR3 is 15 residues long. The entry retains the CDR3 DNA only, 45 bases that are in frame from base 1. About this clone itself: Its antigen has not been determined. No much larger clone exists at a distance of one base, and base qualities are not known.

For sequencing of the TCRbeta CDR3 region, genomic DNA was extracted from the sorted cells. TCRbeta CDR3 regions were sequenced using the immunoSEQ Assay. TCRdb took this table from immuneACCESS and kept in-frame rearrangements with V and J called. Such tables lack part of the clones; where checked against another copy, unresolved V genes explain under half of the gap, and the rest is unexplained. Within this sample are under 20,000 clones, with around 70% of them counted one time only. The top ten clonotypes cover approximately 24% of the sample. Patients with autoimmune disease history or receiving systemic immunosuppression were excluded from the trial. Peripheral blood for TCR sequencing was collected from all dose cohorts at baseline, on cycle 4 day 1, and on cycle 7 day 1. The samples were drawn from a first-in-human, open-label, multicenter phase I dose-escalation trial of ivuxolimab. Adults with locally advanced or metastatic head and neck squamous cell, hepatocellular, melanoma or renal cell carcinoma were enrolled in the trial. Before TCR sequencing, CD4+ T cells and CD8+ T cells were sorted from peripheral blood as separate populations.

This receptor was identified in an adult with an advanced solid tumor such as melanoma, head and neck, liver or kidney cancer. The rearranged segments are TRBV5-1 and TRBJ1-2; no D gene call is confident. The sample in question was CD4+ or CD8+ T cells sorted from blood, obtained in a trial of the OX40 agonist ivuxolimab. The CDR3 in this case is CASSLVSRSNYGYTF. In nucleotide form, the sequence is TGCGCCAGCAGCTTGGTGTCCCGATCTAACTATGGCTACACCTTC.